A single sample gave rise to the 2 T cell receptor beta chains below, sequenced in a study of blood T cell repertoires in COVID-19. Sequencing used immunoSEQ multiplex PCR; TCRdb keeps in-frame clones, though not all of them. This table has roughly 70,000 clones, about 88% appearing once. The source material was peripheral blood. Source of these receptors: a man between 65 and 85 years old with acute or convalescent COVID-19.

CDR3: CASSPRGRGADTQYF. As DNA, the CDR3 is TGTGCCAGCAGCCCGCGGGGCCGCGGGGCAGATACGCAGTATTTT. The rearrangement links TRBV9 to TRBJ2-3, with D perhaps TRBD2 (6 bases). V shed 4 bases and J shed 4 bases, with 16 bases lying between them. This CDR3 region has 15 residues. CDR1 is SGDLS, CDR2 YYNGEE, per germline.

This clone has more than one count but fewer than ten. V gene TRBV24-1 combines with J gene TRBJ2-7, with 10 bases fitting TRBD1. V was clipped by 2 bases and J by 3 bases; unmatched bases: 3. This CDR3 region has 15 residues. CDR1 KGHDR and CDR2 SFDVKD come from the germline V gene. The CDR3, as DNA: TGTGCCACCAGTGATTCTGGACAGGGGGTCTACGAGCAGTACTTC. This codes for CATSDSGQGVYEQYF.